This passage covers 5 T cell receptor beta chains from one sample sequenced in a study of T cells in Graves' hyperthyroidism and ophthalmopathy. The CDR3 regions of TCR beta were amplified from RNA transcripts. RT-PCR in the first round (using the HTBI primer set) targeted the TCR CDR3. TCRdb reprocessed the multiplex PCR reads with MiXCR, giving one entry per CDR3 protein. The sample has 300,000 to 350,000 distinct CDR3 sequences; roughly a fifth are singletons. Material: blood. The receptors here all came from a woman aged 45 to 65 with Graves' hyperthyroidism.

This clonotype was counted ten times or more. The V gene is TRBV20-1, the J gene TRBJ1-1, with TRBD1 identical over 8 bases. The germline V gene has CDR1 DFQATT and CDR2 SNEGSKA (reference sequence). Trimming cost V 8 bases and J 2 bases; bases outside gene matches: 10. The CDR3 has 14 amino acids. The CDR3 DNA follows: TGCAGTTTCAAATCGGGGACAGGAAACACTGAAGCTTTCTTT. The encoded protein is CSFKSGTGNTEAFF.

This chain uses TRBV20-1 with TRBJ2-1, with D possibly being TRBD1 or TRBD2 (5 bases each). The V gene lost 8 bases and the J gene lost 15 bases, with 23 bases spanning the gap. Per the germline V gene, CDR1 is DFQATT and CDR2 is SNEGSKA (reference sequence). CDR3 length: 12 residues. CDR3 amino acids: CSTPLGTSETFF. The CDR3 bases are TGCAGTACACCCCTAGGGACGTCCGAGACGTTCTTC.

There are a few counts of this clonotype. The chain has TRBV5-1 and TRBJ1-2, with a weak D call TRBD1 (5 bases). This CDR3 has 15 residues. CDR1 SGHRS and CDR2 YFSETQ come from the germline V gene. V lost 1 base and J lost 5, with 15 bases in between. The CDR3 nucleotides are TGCGCCAGCAGCTTGTTGAGACAGCAGGATTATGGCTACACCTTC. This sequence encodes CASSLLRQQDYGYTF.

The V call is TRBV20-1, the J call TRBJ2-6; D unclear. The CDR3 contains 18 residues. V lost 0 bases and J 0 bases, leaving 15 bases between the germline ends. CDR1 DFQATT and CDR2 SNEGSKA come from the germline V gene (reference sequence). CDR3 DNA: TGCAGTGCTAGAGATCTGGGCAGAGTTATCTCTGGGGCCAACGTCCTGACTTTC. Translation gives CSARDLGRVISGANVLTF.

This clonotype was counted many times. This chain links TRBV5-1 with TRBJ1-1; 10 bases fit TRBD1. J was trimmed by 3 bases and V by 2 bases; bases with no gene match: 4. CDR1 and CDR2 from the germline V gene are SGHRS and YFSETQ. The CDR3 spans 15 residues. The chain's CDR3 is CASSLGTGVYTEAFF. The CDR3 DNA sequence: TGCGCCAGCAGCTTAGGGACAGGGGTTTACACTGAAGCTTTCTTT. The full variable domain, its missing parts supplied by reference TRBV5-1 and TRBJ1-1, is KAGVTQTPRYLIKTRGQQVTLSCSPISGHRSVSWYQQTPGQGLQFLFEYFSETQRNKGNFPGRFSGRQFSNSRSEMNVSTLELGDSALYLCASSLGTGVYTEAFFGQGTRLTVV.